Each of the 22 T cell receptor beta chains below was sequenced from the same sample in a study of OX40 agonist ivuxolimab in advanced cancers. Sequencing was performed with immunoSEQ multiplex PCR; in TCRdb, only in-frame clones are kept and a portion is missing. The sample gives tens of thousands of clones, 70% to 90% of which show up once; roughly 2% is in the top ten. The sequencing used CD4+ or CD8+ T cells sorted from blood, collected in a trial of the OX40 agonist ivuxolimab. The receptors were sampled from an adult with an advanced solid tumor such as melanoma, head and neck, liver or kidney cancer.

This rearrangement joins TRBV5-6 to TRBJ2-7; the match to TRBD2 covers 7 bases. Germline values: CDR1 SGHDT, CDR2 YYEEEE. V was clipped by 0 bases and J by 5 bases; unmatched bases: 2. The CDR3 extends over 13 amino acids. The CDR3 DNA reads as TGTGCCAGCAGCTTGGGGGGAGGGCACGAGCAGTACTTC. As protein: CASSLGGGHEQYF.

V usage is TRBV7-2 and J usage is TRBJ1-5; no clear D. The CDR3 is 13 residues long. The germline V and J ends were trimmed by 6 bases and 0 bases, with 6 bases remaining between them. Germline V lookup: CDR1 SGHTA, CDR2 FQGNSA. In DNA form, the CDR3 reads TGTGCCAGCAGTTTCGATAGCAATCAGCCCCAGCATTTT. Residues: CASSFDSNQPQHF.

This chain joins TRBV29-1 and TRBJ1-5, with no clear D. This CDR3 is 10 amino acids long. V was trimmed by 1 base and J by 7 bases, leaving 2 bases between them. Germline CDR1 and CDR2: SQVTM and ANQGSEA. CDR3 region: CSVEGQPQHF. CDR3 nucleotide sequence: TGCAGCGTTGAAGGACAGCCCCAGCATTTT. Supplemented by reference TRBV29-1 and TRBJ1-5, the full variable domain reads SAVISQKPSRDICQRGTSLTIQCQVDSQVTMMFWYRQQPGQSLTLIATANQGSEATYESGFVIDKFPISRPNLTFSTLTVSNMSPEDSSIYLCSVEGQPQHFGDGTRLSIL.

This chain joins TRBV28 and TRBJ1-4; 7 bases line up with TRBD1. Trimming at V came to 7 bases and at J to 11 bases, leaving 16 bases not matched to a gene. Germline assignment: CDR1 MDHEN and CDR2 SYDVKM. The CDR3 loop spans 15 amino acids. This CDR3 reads CASTPRGAGRGKLFF. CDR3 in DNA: TGTGCCAGCACCCCTCGGGGGGCAGGCAGGGGGAAACTGTTTTTT. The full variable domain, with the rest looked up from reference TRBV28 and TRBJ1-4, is DVKVTQSSRYLVKRTGEKVFLECVQDMDHENMFWYRQDPGLGLRLIYFSYDVKMKEKGDIPEGYSVSREKKERFSLILESASTNQTSMYLCASTPRGAGRGKLFFGSGTQLSVL.

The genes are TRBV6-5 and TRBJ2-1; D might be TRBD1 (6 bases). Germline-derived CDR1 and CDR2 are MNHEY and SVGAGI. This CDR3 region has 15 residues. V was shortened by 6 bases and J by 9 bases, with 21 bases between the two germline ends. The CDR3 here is CASSKVGTRESEQFF. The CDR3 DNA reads TGTGCCAGCAGCAAGGTTGGGACAAGGGAGAGTGAGCAGTTCTTC.

Here the CDR3 reads CASSYWVGEAGETQYF. The CDR3 DNA reads TGTGCCAGCAGTTACTGGGTGGGAGAGGCTGGGGAGACCCAGTACTTC. V is TRBV6-5 and J is TRBJ2-5, with D possibly TRBD2 on 5 matching bases. CDR3 length: 16 residues. Trimming took 1 base from V and 5 from J, leaving 17 bases between them. The germline CDR1 and CDR2 sequences are MNHEY and SVGAGI.

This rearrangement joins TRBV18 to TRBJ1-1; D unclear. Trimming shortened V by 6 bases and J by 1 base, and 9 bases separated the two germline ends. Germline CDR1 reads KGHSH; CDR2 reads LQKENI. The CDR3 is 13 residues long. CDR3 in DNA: TGTGCCAGCTCCAGAACAGCGAACACTGAAGCTTTCTTT. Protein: CASSRTANTEAFF.

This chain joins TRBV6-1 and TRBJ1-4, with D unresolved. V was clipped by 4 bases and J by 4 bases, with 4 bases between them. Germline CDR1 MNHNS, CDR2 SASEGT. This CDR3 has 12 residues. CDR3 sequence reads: CASSAINEKLFF. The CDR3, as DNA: TGTGCCAGCAGTGCAATTAATGAAAAACTGTTTTTT.

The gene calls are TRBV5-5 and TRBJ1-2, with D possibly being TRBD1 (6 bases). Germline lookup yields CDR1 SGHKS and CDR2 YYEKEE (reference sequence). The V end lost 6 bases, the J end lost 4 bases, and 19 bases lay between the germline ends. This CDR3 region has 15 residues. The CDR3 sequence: CASIALGGEGYGYTF. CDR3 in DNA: TGTGCCAGCATCGCTTTAGGGGGAGAGGGCTATGGCTACACCTTC.

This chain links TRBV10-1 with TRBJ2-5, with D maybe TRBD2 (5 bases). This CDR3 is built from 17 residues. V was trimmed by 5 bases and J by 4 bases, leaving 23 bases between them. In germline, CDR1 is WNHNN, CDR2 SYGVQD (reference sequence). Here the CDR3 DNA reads TGCGCCAGCAGTCCTCCCGGGCAGGCGGGCCTTTCAGAGACCCAGTACTTC. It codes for CASSPPGQAGLSETQYF.

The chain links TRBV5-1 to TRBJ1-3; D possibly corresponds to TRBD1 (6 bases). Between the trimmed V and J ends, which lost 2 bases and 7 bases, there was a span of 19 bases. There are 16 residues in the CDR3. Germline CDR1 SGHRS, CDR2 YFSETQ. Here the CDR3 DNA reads TGCGCCAGCAGCTTCGGACAGATCCCTAAGGGGAACACCATATATTTT. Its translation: CASSFGQIPKGNTIYF.

The CDR3 bases are TGTGCCAGCAGCTCACACAGTGGTTCCTACGAGCAGTACTTC. Residues: CASSSHSGSYEQYF. The chain is built from TRBV14 and TRBJ2-7; D is undetermined. CDR3 size: 14 residues. Trimming removed 5 bases at V and 1 base at J, with 12 bases between. CDR1 and CDR2 (germline): SGHDN, FVKESK.

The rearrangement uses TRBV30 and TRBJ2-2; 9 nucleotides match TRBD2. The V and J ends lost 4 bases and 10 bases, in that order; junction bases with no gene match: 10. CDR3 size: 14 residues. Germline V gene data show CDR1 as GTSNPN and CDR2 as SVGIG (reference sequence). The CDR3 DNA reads TGTGCCTGGACCTATGGCGGGAGGGCCCAGGAGCTGTTTTTT. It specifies CAWTYGGRAQELFF.

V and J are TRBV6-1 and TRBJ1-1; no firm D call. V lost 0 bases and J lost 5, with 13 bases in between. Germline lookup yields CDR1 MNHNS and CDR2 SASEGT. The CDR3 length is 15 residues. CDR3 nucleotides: TGTGCCAGCAGTGAAGCAAGGAGGATTAGGACTGAAGCTTTCTTT. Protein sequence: CASSEARRIRTEAFF.

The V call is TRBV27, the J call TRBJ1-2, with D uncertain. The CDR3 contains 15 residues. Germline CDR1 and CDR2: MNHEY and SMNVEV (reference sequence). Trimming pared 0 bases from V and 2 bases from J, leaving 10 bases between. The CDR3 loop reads CASSLSAARNYGYTF. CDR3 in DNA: TGTGCCAGCAGTTTATCGGCAGCTAGAAACTATGGCTACACCTTC.

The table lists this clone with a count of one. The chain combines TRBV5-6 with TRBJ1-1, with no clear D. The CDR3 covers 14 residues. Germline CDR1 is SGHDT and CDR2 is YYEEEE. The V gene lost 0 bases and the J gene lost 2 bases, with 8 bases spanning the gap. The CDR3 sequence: CASSLEPTNTEAFF. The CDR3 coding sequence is TGTGCCAGCAGCTTGGAACCGACTAACACTGAAGCTTTCTTT.

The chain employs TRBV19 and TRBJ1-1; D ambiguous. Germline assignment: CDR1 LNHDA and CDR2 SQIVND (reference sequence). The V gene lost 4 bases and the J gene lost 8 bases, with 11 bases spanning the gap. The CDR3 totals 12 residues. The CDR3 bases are TGTGCCAGTAGTAGGGCCGGGATCGAAGCTTTCTTT. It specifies CASSRAGIEAFF.

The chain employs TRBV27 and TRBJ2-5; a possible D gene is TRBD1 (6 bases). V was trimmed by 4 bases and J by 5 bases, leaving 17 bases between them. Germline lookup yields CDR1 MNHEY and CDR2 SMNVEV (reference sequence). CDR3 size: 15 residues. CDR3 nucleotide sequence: TGTGCCAGCAGTTCCGTCACAGGGTTTATTGAGACCCAGTACTTC. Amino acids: CASSSVTGFIETQYF.

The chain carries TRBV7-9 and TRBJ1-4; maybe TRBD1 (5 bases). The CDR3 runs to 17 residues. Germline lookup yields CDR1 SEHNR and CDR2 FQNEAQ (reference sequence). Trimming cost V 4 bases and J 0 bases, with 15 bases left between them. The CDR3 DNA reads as TGTGCCAGCAGCTCCTTAGGTGGGGCAACAACTAATGAAAAACTGTTTTTT. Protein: CASSSLGGATTNEKLFF.

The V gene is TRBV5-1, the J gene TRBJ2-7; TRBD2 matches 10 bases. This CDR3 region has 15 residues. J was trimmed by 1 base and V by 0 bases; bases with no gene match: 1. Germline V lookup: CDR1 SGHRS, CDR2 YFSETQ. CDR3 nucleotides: TGCGCCAGCAGCTTGGCACTAGCGGGATCCTACGAGCAGTACTTC. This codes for CASSLALAGSYEQYF.

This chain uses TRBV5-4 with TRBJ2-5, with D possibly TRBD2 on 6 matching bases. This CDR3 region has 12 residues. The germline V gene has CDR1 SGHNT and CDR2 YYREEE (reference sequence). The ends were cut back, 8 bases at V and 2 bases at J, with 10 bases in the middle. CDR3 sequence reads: CARRGYQETQYF. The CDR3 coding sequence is TGTGCCAGGCGGGGCTATCAAGAGACCCAGTACTTC.

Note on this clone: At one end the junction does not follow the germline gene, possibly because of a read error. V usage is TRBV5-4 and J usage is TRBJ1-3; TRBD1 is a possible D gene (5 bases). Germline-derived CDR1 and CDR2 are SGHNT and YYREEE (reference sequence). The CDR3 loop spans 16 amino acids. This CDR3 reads CASNLAGANSGNTIYF. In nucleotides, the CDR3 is TGTGCCAGCAACTTGGCCGGGGCAAACTCTGGAAACACCATATATTTT.